The rows below give T cell receptor beta chains drawn from one sample of a study of beta chain features in type 1 diabetes. TCRdb's copy holds only in-frame clones and misses some; the assay was immunoSEQ multiplex PCR. The repertoire consists of about 110,000 clones, with around 40% occurring once and the leading ten covering less than 0.08%. What was sequenced was stem cell memory CD4+ T cells from blood. Every receptor here comes from a young woman in good health. Both conserved end residues are part of each CDR3.

cdr3_aa: CSVGTGGEETQYF
v_call: TRBV29-1
j_call: TRBJ2-5

cdr3_aa: CASSVGPTTGLINTIYF
v_call: TRBV9
j_call: TRBJ1-3

cdr3_aa: CTWRWTMNTEAFF
v_call: TRBV30
j_call: TRBJ1-1

cdr3_aa: CSARGGEKLFF
v_call: TRBV20-1
j_call: TRBJ1-4

cdr3_aa: CASSSRGLAETQYF
v_call: TRBV28
j_call: TRBJ2-5

cdr3_aa: CAWSLASYEQYF
v_call: TRBV30
j_call: TRBJ2-7

cdr3_aa: CASSSQTGGTDTQYF
v_call: TRBV4-2
j_call: TRBJ2-3

cdr3_aa: CASSVTGTAAYNEQFF
v_call: TRBV18
j_call: TRBJ2-1

cdr3_aa: CASSPQTRRTSTDTQYF
v_call: TRBV7-6
j_call: TRBJ2-3

cdr3_aa: CASSGASYEQYF
v_call: TRBV18
j_call: TRBJ2-7

cdr3_aa: CASSLGGLADYEQYF
v_call: TRBV7-9
j_call: TRBJ2-7

cdr3_aa: CASSILGLPREQYF
v_call: TRBV18
j_call: TRBJ2-7

cdr3_aa: CASSVTSGSGGNEQFF
v_call: TRBV18
j_call: TRBJ2-1

cdr3_aa: CASSRQTGNTEAFF
v_call: TRBV5-1
j_call: TRBJ1-1

cdr3_aa: CASSLQGWTGVRKAFF
v_call: TRBV5-4
j_call: TRBJ1-1

cdr3_aa: CASNPTGGRGYTF
v_call: TRBV2
j_call: TRBJ1-2

cdr3_aa: CATNPLAGVGAGELFF
v_call: TRBV19
j_call: TRBJ2-2

cdr3_aa: CASSGERTDKAFF
v_call: TRBV2
j_call: TRBJ1-1

cdr3_aa: CASSLGLGAWTGELFF
v_call: TRBV5-4
j_call: TRBJ2-2

cdr3_aa: CASQGTGSAHEQFF
v_call: TRBV5-8
j_call: TRBJ2-1

cdr3_aa: CASRTEGTFPRREQYF
v_call: TRBV28
j_call: TRBJ2-7

cdr3_aa: CASSTRQGYGYTF
v_call: TRBV19
j_call: TRBJ1-2